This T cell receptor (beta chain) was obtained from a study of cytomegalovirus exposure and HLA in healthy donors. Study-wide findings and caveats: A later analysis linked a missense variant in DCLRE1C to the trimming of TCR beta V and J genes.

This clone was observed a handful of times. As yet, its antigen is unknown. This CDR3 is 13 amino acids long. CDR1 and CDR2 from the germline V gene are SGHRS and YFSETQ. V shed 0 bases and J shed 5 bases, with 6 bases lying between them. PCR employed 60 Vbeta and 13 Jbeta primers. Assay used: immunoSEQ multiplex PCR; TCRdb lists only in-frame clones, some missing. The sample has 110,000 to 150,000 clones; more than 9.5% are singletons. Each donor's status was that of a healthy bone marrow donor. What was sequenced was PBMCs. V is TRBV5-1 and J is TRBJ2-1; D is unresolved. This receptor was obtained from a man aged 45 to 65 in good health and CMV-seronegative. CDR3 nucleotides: TGCGCCAGCAGCTTGGCGGTCGACAATGAGCAGTTCTTC. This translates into CASSLAVDNEQFF.